The next 23 T cell receptor beta chains were all read from a single sample in a study of CD8 T cells in Susac syndrome. Random-hexamer reverse transcription was applied to roughly 0.5 to 1 ug RNA. One entry per CDR3 protein, called by TCRdb with MiXCR from the immunoSEQ multiplex PCR reads. The table shows a few hundred thousand distinct CDR3 sequences, with around 89% occurring only once. Sequencing was done on a sample of CD8+ T cells from PBMCs. These receptors were collected from a human donor with multiple sclerosis.

A single count supports this clonotype. The chain uses TRBV21-1 and TRBJ2-1; the DNA was not compared with TRBD2, the D call given in the table. TRBV21-1 is a listed pseudogene. The CDR3 sequence is 11 residues long. The CDR3 spells CASRGTSAGFF. CDR3 sequence (DNA): TGTGCCAGCAGGGGGACTAGCGCTGGATTCTTC.

This sequence joins TRBV9 and TRBJ2-1; 13 bases match TRBD2. The V segment lost 3 bases and the J segment 5 bases; nucleotides outside the gene matches: 20. The CDR3 runs to 21 residues. The germline CDR1 and CDR2 sequences are SGDLS and YYNGEE. CDR3: CASSASSTPWTSGSHDNEQFF. The DNA of the CDR3 is TGTGCCAGCAGCGCTAGTAGTACGCCATGGACTAGCGGGAGCCACGACAATGAGCAGTTCTTC.

V gene TRBV20-1 combines with J gene TRBJ2-2; D possibly corresponds to TRBD1 (5 bases). V lost 3 bases to trimming and J lost 3 bases, with 14 bases between them. CDR3 length: 15 amino acids. The V gene's germline CDR1 is DFQATT and CDR2 SNEGSKA (reference sequence). In nucleotides, the CDR3 is TGCAGTGCTAGTGCTGGGTTAGGGGACACCGGGGAGCTGTTTTTT. It codes for CSASAGLGDTGELFF.

The chain carries TRBV28 and TRBJ2-7, with D hard to call. This CDR3 has 15 amino acids. Trimming took off 3 bases at V and 3 bases at J, with 15 bases between the two ends. Looked up from germline, CDR1 is MDHEN and CDR2 is SYDVKM. In nucleotides, the CDR3 is TGTGCCAGCAGTTTGGGTCCCCAGAGGAGCTACGAGCAGTACTTC. As protein: CASSLGPQRSYEQYF. The entire variable domain, with the rest obtained from reference TRBV28 and TRBJ2-7, is as follows: DVKVTQSSRYLVKRTGEKVFLECVQDMDHENMFWYRQDPGLGLRLIYFSYDVKMKEKGDIPEGYSVSREKKERFSLILESASTNQTSMYLCASSLGPQRSYEQYFGPGTRLTVT.

Written as DNA, the CDR3 is TGTGCCAGCAATAGAGAAGACTCTGGGGCCAACGTCCTGACTTTC. Its protein product is CASNREDSGANVLTF. The chain joins TRBV6-1 to TRBJ2-6; D is ambiguous. Trimming removed 7 bases from V and 0 bases from J, with 10 bases in between. CDR3 length: 15 amino acids. The V gene's germline CDR1 is MNHNS and CDR2 SASEGT.

The gene calls are TRBV7-3 and TRBJ2-3; D call uncertain. V was clipped by 5 bases and J by 2 bases, with 8 bases between them. Germline V gene sequence: CDR1 SGHTA, CDR2 FQGTGA. The CDR3 loop spans 13 amino acids. CDR3 sequence reads: CASSPYTTDTQYF. Here the CDR3 DNA reads TGTGCCAGCAGCCCGTACACCACAGATACGCAGTATTTT.

CDR3 nucleotides: TGCAGTGCTAGAGATGGGCGACTAGCGAATGAGCAGTTCTTC. The encoded protein is CSARDGRLANEQFF. This chain uses TRBV20-1 with TRBJ2-1, with 8 bases matching TRBD2. Germline loops: CDR1 DFQATT, CDR2 SNEGSKA (reference sequence). The J segment lost 7 bases and the V segment lost 0 bases, leaving 5 bases of the junction unmatched. The CDR3 loop spans 14 amino acids.

The chain recombines TRBV20-1 with TRBJ2-7, with D perhaps matching TRBD1 or TRBD2 (7 bases each). The CDR3 has 14 residues. Trimming cost V 3 bases and J 1 base, with 13 bases left between them. Germline V gene data show CDR1 as DFQATT and CDR2 as SNEGSKA (reference sequence). In DNA, the CDR3 is TGCAGTGCTAGGGGGACAGCGGGATCCTACGAGCAGTACTTC. This gives the protein CSARGTAGSYEQYF.

This chain joins TRBV7-9 and TRBJ1-2, with 8 bases that match TRBD1. Germline V gene lookup returns CDR1 SEHNR and CDR2 FQNEAQ (reference sequence). CDR3 length: 15 amino acids. Trimming removed 0 bases from V and 4 bases from J; junction bases left unmatched: 4. CDR3 DNA: TGTGCCAGCAGCTTAGCGGACAGGGCGGTCTATGGCTACACCTTC. Translation gives CASSLADRAVYGYTF.

The chain employs TRBV27 and TRBJ2-3, with a possible D match to TRBD1 (5 bases). The ends were cut back, 1 base at V and 2 bases at J, with 13 bases in the middle. This CDR3 has 16 amino acids. The V gene's germline CDR1 is MNHEY and CDR2 SMNVEV (reference sequence). The CDR3: CASSLFREHLTDTQYF. CDR3 sequence (DNA): TGTGCCAGCAGTTTATTCAGGGAACATCTCACAGATACGCAGTATTTT.

The CDR3 region is CASSPDRGHAAWYEQYF. The DNA of the CDR3 is TGTGCCAGCTCACCAGACAGGGGACACGCCGCGTGGTACGAGCAGTACTTC. The chain uses TRBV18 and TRBJ2-7; TRBD1 agrees at 8 bases. In germline, CDR1 is KGHSH, CDR2 LQKENI. J was trimmed by 4 bases and V by 2 bases; bases with no gene match: 13. This CDR3 has 17 residues.

V is TRBV12-3 or TRBV12-4 and J is TRBJ2-7; 9 bases fit TRBD1. The CDR3 loop spans 14 amino acids. The V segment lost 5 bases and the J segment 2 bases; nucleotides outside the gene matches: 4. CDR3 protein: CASSTGTGTYEQYF. DNA of the CDR3: TGTGCCAGCAGTACCGGGACAGGGACCTACGAGCAGTACTTC.

CDR3 residues: CASSFPRSDSWNTGELFF. DNA for the CDR3: TGTGCCAGCAGTTTCCCTCGAAGCGACTCATGGAACACCGGGGAGCTGTTTTTT. The chain is built from TRBV6-5 and TRBJ2-2, with D unresolved. The length of the CDR3 is 18 residues. Germline CDR1 MNHEY, CDR2 SVGAGI. V was clipped by 4 bases and J by 1 base, with 19 bases between them.

The sample holds one count of this clonotype. V gene TRBV27 combines with J gene TRBJ2-1; 8 positions agree with TRBD2. Germline lookup yields CDR1 MNHEY and CDR2 SMNVEV (reference sequence). Unmatched junction bases numbered 5, after V lost 1 base and J lost 6 bases. CDR3 length: 15 amino acids. CDR3 DNA sequence: TGTGCCAGCAGTTTATACGTAGCGGGGAGCAATGAGCAGTTCTTC. Its translation: CASSLYVAGSNEQFF.

The chain couples TRBV6-2 or TRBV6-3 to TRBJ2-5; 7 bases match TRBD2. This CDR3 is 15 amino acids long. Germline CDR1 reads MNHEY; CDR2 reads SVGEGT. With 2 bases clipped from V and 5 bases from J, the junction kept 8 bases outside the gene matches. CDR3 residues: CASSYRSGGVETQYF. The CDR3 coding sequence is TGTGCCAGCAGTTACCGGTCGGGAGGAGTGGAGACCCAGTACTTC.

A few counts support this clonotype. The V call is TRBV6-1, the J call TRBJ2-5; unclear D gene. Germline V gene sequence: CDR1 MNHNS, CDR2 SASEGT. V was clipped by 5 bases and J by 2 bases, with 12 bases between them. This CDR3 contains 14 residues. CDR3 in amino acids: CASSFRPSQETQYF. The CDR3, as DNA: TGTGCCAGCAGTTTCCGCCCCTCTCAAGAGACCCAGTACTTC.

The V call is TRBV5-1, the J call TRBJ1-6; 9 bases fit TRBD1. The V segment lost 4 bases and the J segment 6 bases; nucleotides outside the gene matches: 8. Germline assignment: CDR1 SGHRS and CDR2 YFSETQ. This CDR3 has 16 residues. CDR3 nucleotide sequence: TGCGCCAGCAGCCCAGGACAGGGGCGGATTAATTCACCCCTCCACTTT. This translates into CASSPGQGRINSPLHF. The variable domain in full, with the rest retrieved from reference TRBV5-1 and TRBJ1-6, is KAGVTQTPRYLIKTRGQQVTLSCSPISGHRSVSWYQQTPGQGLQFLFEYFSETQRNKGNFPGRFSGRQFSNSRSEMNVSTLELGDSALYLCASSPGQGRINSPLHFGNGTRLTVT.

This clonotype was seen a few times. The chain couples TRBV5-4 to TRBJ2-7; D ambiguous. The germline V and J ends were trimmed by 4 bases and 2 bases, with 7 bases remaining between them. CDR3 length equals 12 residues. In germline, CDR1 is SGHNT, CDR2 YYREEE (reference sequence). The CDR3 nucleotides are TGTGCCAGCAGCGACCAAGCCTACGAGCAGTACTTC. This encodes CASSDQAYEQYF.

This chain uses TRBV7-9 with TRBJ1-5; D unclear. The V and J ends lost 2 bases and 7 bases respectively, with 6 bases between them. The CDR3 consists of 12 residues. Germline V CDR1 and CDR2: SEHNR, FQNEAQ (reference sequence). The CDR3 DNA reads TGTGCCAGCAGCTTAATGGGACAGCCCCAGCATTTT. Its protein product is CASSLMGQPQHF.

V is TRBV6-5 and J is TRBJ2-3, with a weak D call TRBD2 (5 bases). The CDR3 extends over 15 amino acids. Looked up from germline, CDR1 is MNHEY and CDR2 is SVGAGI. V was shortened by 6 bases and J by 0 bases, with 13 bases between the two germline ends. For the CDR3, the DNA is TGTGCCAGCAGCCCTACAACGGGGAGCACAGATACGCAGTATTTT. Translating gives CASSPTTGSTDTQYF.

The V call is TRBV11-2, the J call TRBJ1-2; D not certain. The CDR3 spans 13 residues. Trimming removed 1 base from V and 6 bases from J, with 9 bases in between. Germline lookup yields CDR1 SGHAT and CDR2 FQNNGV. Written as DNA, the CDR3 is TGTGCCAGCAGCTTAGTGCCCGAGGATGGCTACACCTTC. Translating it yields CASSLVPEDGYTF. Looking up the rest from reference TRBV11-2 and TRBJ1-2 gives the full variable domain: EAGVAQSPRYKIIEKRQSVAFWCNPISGHATLYWYQQILGQGPKLLIQFQNNGVVDDSQLPKDRFSAERLKGVDSTLKIQPAKLEDSAVYLCASSLVPEDGYTFGSGTRLTVV.

A single count supports this clonotype. The CDR3: CASSYFGGRKDEQFF. CDR3 sequence (DNA): TGTGCCAGCAGTTACTTCGGGGGGCGTAAGGATGAGCAGTTCTTC. The chain joins TRBV6-5 to TRBJ2-1; maybe TRBD2 (7 bases). Trimming cost V 1 base and J 8 bases, with 15 bases left between them. Germline-derived CDR1 and CDR2 are MNHEY and SVGAGI. The CDR3 runs to 15 residues.

The chain links TRBV24-1 to TRBJ2-2; D call uncertain. Germline CDR1 and CDR2: KGHDR and SFDVKD. This CDR3 is built from 12 residues. Between the trimmed V and J ends, which lost 8 bases and 4 bases, there was a span of 7 bases. In DNA form, the CDR3 reads TGTGCCACCACTTCGGGCACCGGGGAGCTGTTTTTT. Translated, it gives CATTSGTGELFF.